One sample yielded the 17 T cell receptor beta chains listed below, sequenced in a study of control samples from healthy donors and cancer patients. Some clones are missing from TCRdb's copy, which holds only in-frame ones; the method was immunoSEQ multiplex PCR. Found here are 70,000 or so clones, 75% to 90% of them singletons; the top ten hold approximately 30%. Sequenced input: blood. Receptors were obtained from a man aged 45 to 65 in good health.

Remarks on this clone: A read error may produce the germline difference seen at one junction end. The chain has TRBV7-7 and TRBJ2-1, with 16 positions matching TRBD2. From germline, CDR1 is SSHAT and CDR2 FNYEAQ (reference sequence). The CDR3 contains 16 residues. The CDR3 DNA sequence: TGTGCTAGCAGCTTGGGCGGGACTAGCGGGAGGGGTGAGCAGTTCTTC. It encodes CASSLGGTSGRGEQFF.

This sequence joins TRBV29-1 and TRBJ2-3, with D perhaps matching TRBD1 (6 bases). Per germline, CDR1 SQVTM and CDR2 ANQGSEA. CDR3 size: 17 residues. V was pared by 4 bases and J by 3 bases, with 23 bases between. CDR3 sequence reads: CSVVDPRGGHSTDTQYF. The DNA for the CDR3 is TGCAGCGTTGTTGATCCCCGTGGGGGCCATTCTACAGATACGCAGTATTTT.

J is TRBJ2-1 and V is TRBV7-9; D unresolved. V lost 4 bases and J 10 bases, leaving 8 bases between the germline ends. Germline CDR1 is SEHNR and CDR2 is FQNEAQ (reference sequence). This CDR3 region has 11 residues. The chain's CDR3 is CASSSLVEQFF. In DNA, the CDR3 is TGTGCCAGCAGCTCCCTAGTCGAGCAGTTCTTC.

The chain combines TRBV5-6 with TRBJ1-6; no firm D call. Trimming stripped 0 bases from V and 9 bases from J, with 7 bases between. Germline CDR1 is SGHDT and CDR2 is YYEEEE. CDR3 size: 13 residues. The CDR3 DNA is TGTGCCAGCAGCTTGGGCGTTATTTCACCCCTCCACTTT. This sequence encodes CASSLGVISPLHF.

The rearrangement links TRBV30 to TRBJ2-1; the D is unclear. V was trimmed by 0 bases and J by 2 bases, leaving 8 bases between them. The germline CDR1 and CDR2 sequences are GTSNPN and SVGIG (reference sequence). The CDR3 loop spans 14 amino acids. The CDR3 region has the DNA TGTGCCTGGAGTGTACGCGGCACCTACAATGAGCAGTTCTTC. Translating it yields CAWSVRGTYNEQFF.

This clone was counted once. The chain is built from TRBV28 and TRBJ1-1; 8 bases are a match to TRBD1. The J segment lost 4 bases and the V segment lost 6 bases, leaving 10 bases of the junction unmatched. CDR3 length: 15 residues. Per germline, CDR1 MDHEN and CDR2 SYDVKM. CDR3 in DNA: TGTGCCAGCAGCCAGTTACAGGGGGTAGGCACTGAAGCTTTCTTT. It translates to CASSQLQGVGTEAFF.

This chain links TRBV18 with TRBJ2-3; maybe TRBD2 (5 bases). CDR1 is KGHSH and CDR2 is LQKENI in the germline V gene. The CDR3 is 14 amino acids. The V end lost 2 bases, the J end lost 2 bases, and 8 bases lay between the germline ends. In DNA form, the CDR3 reads TGTGCCAGCTCACCAGGGAGCCTCACAGATACGCAGTATTTT. Amino acid sequence: CASSPGSLTDTQYF.

V gene TRBV21-1 combines with J gene TRBJ2-3. TRBV21-1 is designated a pseudogene. The CDR3 is 16 residues long. The DNA for the CDR3 is TGTGCCAGCAGCGCTTTTCCTAGGGAAGAAACAGATACGCAGTATTTT. Its protein is CASSAFPREETDTQYF.

The chain recombines TRBV5-1 with TRBJ1-3, with a tentative D call TRBD1 (5 bases). V was clipped by 4 bases and J by 0 bases, with 11 bases between them. The CDR3 runs 15 residues. The V gene's germline CDR1 is SGHRS and CDR2 YFSETQ. The CDR3 sequence: CASSHRPDSGNTIYF. CDR3 in DNA: TGCGCCAGCAGCCACAGGCCTGACTCTGGAAACACCATATATTTT.

The CDR3 sequence: CAWTSGGHEAFF. In DNA form, the CDR3 reads TGTGCCTGGACCTCCGGGGGGCATGAAGCTTTCTTT. The genes are TRBV30 and TRBJ1-1; tentative D call: TRBD1 (6 bases). CDR3 size: 12 residues. Germline lookup yields CDR1 GTSNPN and CDR2 SVGIG (reference sequence). Trimming stripped 4 bases from V and 7 bases from J, with 13 bases between.

The chain carries TRBV4-3 and TRBJ2-7; TRBD1 aligns across 11 bases. Germline V gene lookup returns CDR1 LGHNA and CDR2 YSLEER. The V and J ends lost 0 bases and 7 bases, in that order; junction bases with no gene match: 5. CDR3 length: 15 amino acids. CDR3 nucleotide sequence: TGCGCCAGCAGCCAAGAAGGACAGGGGGCGGGGGAGCAGTACTTC. Translation: CASSQEGQGAGEQYF.

The chain combines TRBV19 with TRBJ2-1; 8 bases align to TRBD2. The germline gives CDR1 LNHDA, CDR2 SQIVND (reference sequence). The CDR3 covers 14 residues. J lost 7 bases, V lost 7 bases, and 9 bases had no gene match. The CDR3 bases are TGTGCCAGTAACCGAGCGGGAGACCGGAATGAGCAGTTCTTC. Protein: CASNRAGDRNEQFF.

This clone was seen once. The gene calls are TRBV9 and TRBJ2-3; D gene ambiguous. V lost 0 bases and J 2 bases, leaving 7 bases between the germline ends. The CDR3 consists of 14 residues. Germline lookup yields CDR1 SGDLS and CDR2 YYNGEE. DNA of the CDR3: TGTGCCAGCAGCGTAGGTCAGCTCACAGATACGCAGTATTTT. Amino acids: CASSVGQLTDTQYF.

The chain uses TRBV5-1 and TRBJ2-2; D is uncertain. CDR3 length equals 13 residues. CDR1 and CDR2 from the germline V gene are SGHRS and YFSETQ. The V end was cut by 0 bases, the J end by 4 bases, with 4 bases between. The DNA of the CDR3 is TGCGCCAGCAGCTTGGATAGCACCGGGGAGCTGTTTTTT. This translates into CASSLDSTGELFF. The full variable domain, rest sourced from reference TRBV5-1 and TRBJ2-2, is KAGVTQTPRYLIKTRGQQVTLSCSPISGHRSVSWYQQTPGQGLQFLFEYFSETQRNKGNFPGRFSGRQFSNSRSEMNVSTLELGDSALYLCASSLDSTGELFFGEGSRLTVL.

A few counts support this clone. V and J are TRBV10-2 and TRBJ1-5; the D is unclear. V was shortened by 2 bases and J by 6 bases, with 14 bases between the two germline ends. This CDR3 has 15 residues. The germline V gene has CDR1 WSHSY and CDR2 SAAADI. This CDR3 is CASSEQAGIGQPQHF. DNA of the CDR3: TGCGCCAGCAGTGAGCAGGCGGGGATAGGTCAGCCCCAGCATTTT.

The J gene is TRBJ2-2, the V gene TRBV10-2; a possible D gene is TRBD1 (5 bases). The length of the CDR3 is 13 residues. The germline CDR1 and CDR2 sequences are WSHSY and SAAADI. Trimming stripped 7 bases from V and 3 bases from J, with 9 bases between. CDR3 sequence: CASNQGYTGELFF. CDR3 coding DNA: TGCGCCAGCAACCAGGGTTACACCGGGGAGCTGTTTTTT.

The chain couples TRBV7-9 to TRBJ2-7, with D tentatively TRBD1 (5 bases). CDR3 length: 12 amino acids. Germline V lookup: CDR1 SEHNR, CDR2 FQNEAQ (reference sequence). Trimming took 5 bases from V and 1 from J, leaving 6 bases between them. CDR3 residues: CASSQGSYEQYF. As DNA, the CDR3 is TGTGCCAGCAGCCAGGGTTCCTACGAGCAGTACTTC.